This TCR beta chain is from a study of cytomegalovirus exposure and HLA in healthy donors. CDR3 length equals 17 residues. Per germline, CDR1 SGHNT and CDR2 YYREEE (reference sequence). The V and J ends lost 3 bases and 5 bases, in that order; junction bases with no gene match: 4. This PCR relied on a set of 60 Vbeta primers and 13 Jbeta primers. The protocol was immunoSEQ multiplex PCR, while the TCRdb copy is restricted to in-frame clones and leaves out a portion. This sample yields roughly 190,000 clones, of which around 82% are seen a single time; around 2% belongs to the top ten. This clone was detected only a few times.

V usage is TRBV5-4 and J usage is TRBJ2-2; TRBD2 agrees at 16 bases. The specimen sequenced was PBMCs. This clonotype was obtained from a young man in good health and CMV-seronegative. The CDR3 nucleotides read TGTGCCAGCAGCTGGGGACTAGCGGGAGGGCCAACCGGGGAGCTGTTTTTT. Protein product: CASSWGLAGGPTGELFF.